A single T cell receptor beta chain is shown here with its context. This entry is derived from a study of blood T cell repertoires in COVID-19. Study as a whole: Researchers got acute and convalescent COVID-19 samples from the United States, Italy and Spain. PBMCs, B-cell-depleted T cells, or T cells were the source of the cDNA or gDNA that made up the material.

The germline V gene has CDR1 LNHNV and CDR2 YYDKDF (reference sequence). This CDR3 has 21 residues. V dropped 4 bases and J dropped 2; count of bases not matched to a gene: 20. Source study methods: Reference gene primer amplification gave estimated nucleated cell counts. The data were produced by immunoSEQ multiplex PCR, yet TCRdb's version contains in-frame clones alone and is incomplete. D and trimming were read from the DNA, whereas the V and J calls and clone size are those reported in that table. Of 150,000 to 200,000 clones in the sample, roughly 85% were seen once. This rearrangement joins TRBV15 to TRBJ2-2; TRBD1 aligns across 9 bases. This clonotype was sampled from a man aged 50 or older with active or convalescent COVID-19. Input material: peripheral blood. As DNA, the CDR3 is TGTGCCACCAGCAACACCCAGGACAGGGGTCTTATTGGTCTAAACACCGGGGAGCTGTTTTTT. Encoded protein: CATSNTQDRGLIGLNTGELFF.